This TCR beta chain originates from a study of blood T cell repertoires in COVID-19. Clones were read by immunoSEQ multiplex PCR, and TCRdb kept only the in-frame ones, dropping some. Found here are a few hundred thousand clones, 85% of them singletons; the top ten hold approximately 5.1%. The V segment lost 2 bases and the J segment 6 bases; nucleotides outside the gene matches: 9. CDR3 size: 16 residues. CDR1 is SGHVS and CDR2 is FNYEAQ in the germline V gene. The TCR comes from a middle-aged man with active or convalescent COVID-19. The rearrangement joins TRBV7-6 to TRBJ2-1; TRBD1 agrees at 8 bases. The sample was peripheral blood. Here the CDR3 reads CASSLLRTGPGNEQFF. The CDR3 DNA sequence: TGTGCCAGCAGCTTATTAAGGACAGGGCCTGGCAATGAGCAGTTCTTC.